This T cell receptor beta chain emerged from a study of T cells in Graves' hyperthyroidism and ophthalmopathy (dated by TCRdb to about 2019). Broadly, across the study: Peripheral blood was collected at initial diagnosis, before any treatment. After sampling, hyperthyroidism patients received methimazole starting at 30 mg daily, and ophthalmopathy patients received high-dose intravenous methylprednisolone. TCR Vbeta CDR3 sequencing of 130 to 150 peripheral blood samples (more than 40 ophthalmopathy, 75 hyperthyroidism and 17 progressor patients) is reported in the paper. In about 6 Graves' hyperthyroidism patients, the study also compared T-cell repertoires from thyroid tissue with T-cell repertoires from blood. To identify TCR V-J signatures that set the groups apart, the researchers used a discovery cohort of 95 to 100 patients, made up of around 40 with Graves' ophthalmopathy and around 58 with stable Graves' hyperthyroidism. The approximately 100 discovery patients were randomly divided into training and test sets at a 7:3 ratio. Prospective prediction of ophthalmopathy was tested in an independent validation cohort of fewer than 20 hyperthyroidism patients and some 17 patients who later progressed to ophthalmopathy.

Ophthalmopathy patients had moderately to severely active disease, Clinical Activity Score of at least 3, NOSPECS grade of at least 4, and duration under 3 months. Any patient with an uncontrolled infection, another autoimmune disease, pregnancy or lactation was excluded. Clinical symptoms, serum thyroxine and TRAb, thyroid ultrasound, and orbital computed tomography formed the basis for the diagnoses. PBMCs were isolated from about 10 ml of fresh peripheral blood by Ficoll-Paque density gradient centrifugation. Total RNA was extracted using Trizol reagent, and RNA quality was assessed on an Agilent 2100 Bioanalyzer. TCR beta CDR3 regions were amplified from RNA transcripts. For the first round of RT-PCR on the TCR CDR3, the HTBI primer set was used together with the Qiagen OneStep RT-PCR kit. A second multiplex PCR round built the libraries, followed by size selection and purification. The libraries were sequenced on an Illumina HiSeq2000 using paired-end 100 bp reads. The source study handled its data this way. SOAPnuke was used to process the raw data, with reads discarded if the reads contained adapters or uncalled bases, had a mean Phred below 15, or lacked an exact constant-primer or identifier match. High-quality paired reads were merged with COPE v1.2.5, and unique nucleotide sequences were defined as clonotypes. MiTCR v1.1 was used to align the clonotypes against IMGT TRBV, TRBD and TRBJ reference segments. The analysis included only V-J combinations with a frequency above 0.0001, which together covered 98% to 99.2% of the repertoires. A TCS score was defined as the ratio of F50 (clonal expansion) to E x V (chaos), with BLOSUM62-based TCRdist applied between CDR3 peptides within each V-J. Welch's t-statistics and random forest reduced just over 500 V-J features to roughly 13, which were used in a naive Bayes classifier (R e1071). TCRdb reprocessing: public reads trimmed at Q25 with fastp, clones called with MiXCR, in-frame beta chains kept. Every entry covers one CDR3 protein and lists the most common genes and DNA from its rows. The V and J calls reflect TCRdb's pipeline rather than the authors' work. For this sample there are nearly 250,000 distinct CDR3 sequences; 24% appear just once. The ten largest make up around 32% of the sample.

The junction shows trimming of 1 base on V and 6 bases on J, plus 4 bases between the germline ends. Counted from cysteine to phenylalanine, this CDR3 has 11 amino acids. Of the read, only the CDR3 DNA is kept; its 33 bases are in frame from base 1. According to the germline V gene (reference sequence), CDR1 reads SEHNR and CDR2 reads FQNEAQ. Worth noting for this clonotype: Its antigen target is currently unknown. Base quality data are lacking; no much larger clone is found one base away.

What the research found in general, with its limitations: A model built on a 13 V-J signature distinguished ophthalmopathy from stable hyperthyroidism, reaching 87.88% sensitivity and around 81% specificity in cross-validation and 80%/75% in testing. In validation, the model predicted progression to ophthalmopathy with 55% to 71% sensitivity and roughly 75% specificity, a median of about six months before onset. Most expanded thyroid clonotypes (frequency above 0.001) were also detected in blood, suggesting blood repertoires may reflect thyroid immune responses. Sample size was not statistically predetermined, and blinding of investigators to group allocation was not performed.

This TCR was sampled from a woman in her thirties or forties with Graves' ophthalmopathy. The sequencing sample was made of blood. The rearranged segments are TRBV7-9 and TRBJ2-7, with the D gene not clear enough to name. In nucleotide form, the sequence is TGTGCCAGCAGCTTAGAACCCGAGCAGTACTTC. The resulting protein is CASSLEPEQYF.